What follows are 11 T cell receptor beta chains derived from one specimen sequenced in a study of cytomegalovirus exposure and HLA in healthy donors. TCRdb's table, derived via immunoSEQ multiplex PCR, lists solely in-frame clones and lacks some. Among tens of thousands of clones listed, approximately 88% were seen once. What was sequenced was PBMCs. The receptors originated from a woman between 18 and 30 years old in good health and CMV-seropositive.

CDR3 in amino acids: CASSQMGEAGGYETQYF. DNA of the CDR3: TGTGCCAGCAGCCAAATGGGGGAAGCGGGGGGTTACGAGACCCAGTACTTC. The chain employs TRBV4-2 and TRBJ2-5, with 9 bases that match TRBD2. This CDR3 spans 17 amino acids. After removal of 2 bases from V and 5 bases from J, the junction contained 12 bases not matched to a gene. Germline V gene lookup returns CDR1 LGHNA and CDR2 YNFKEQ.

The rearrangement joins TRBV6-5 to TRBJ1-2, with 8 bases fitting TRBD1. CDR3 length: 13 residues. The germline gives CDR1 MNHEY, CDR2 SVGAGI. Trimming took 6 bases from V and 6 from J; bases not matched to a gene: 6. This CDR3 reads CASRMQGADGYTF. The CDR3 nucleotides read TGTGCCAGCAGGATGCAGGGGGCGGATGGCTACACCTTC.

CDR3 DNA sequence: TGCGCCAGCAGCAAAGCGGAATTCACAGATACGCAGTATTTT. Protein: CASSKAEFTDTQYF. V and J are TRBV5-1 and TRBJ2-3; the D gene is possibly TRBD2 (5 bases). The germline V gene encodes CDR1 SGHRS and CDR2 YFSETQ. The CDR3 covers 14 residues. The V gene lost 4 bases and the J gene lost 2 bases, with 11 bases spanning the gap.

The V gene is TRBV4-3, the J gene TRBJ1-1; TRBD1 might be the D (5 bases). This CDR3 region has 15 residues. Trimming took off 0 bases at V and 6 bases at J, with 14 bases between the two ends. Germline CDR1 is LGHNA and CDR2 is YSLEER. CDR3 sequence: CASSQETGPGAEAFF. For the CDR3, the DNA is TGCGCCAGCAGCCAAGAAACAGGACCGGGTGCTGAAGCTTTCTTT.

The rearrangement links TRBV30 to TRBJ2-1; 9 bases match TRBD2. After removal of 8 bases from V and 1 base from J, the junction contained 15 bases not matched to a gene. The germline V gene encodes CDR1 GTSNPN and CDR2 SVGIG (reference sequence). CDR3 size: 17 residues. The CDR3 spells CAHKGSGGHGSYNEQFF. The DNA of the CDR3 is TGTGCCCACAAGGGTAGCGGGGGACACGGATCCTACAATGAGCAGTTCTTC.

The chain employs TRBV21-1 and TRBJ1-2; the D call in the table, TRBD1, was not verified against the DNA. TRBV21-1 is a listed pseudogene. The CDR3 runs to 16 residues. The CDR3 region has the DNA TGTGCCAGCAGCGTCCGGACCCAGGGCCGCGGATATGGCTACACCTTC. Protein sequence: CASSVRTQGRGYGYTF.

This chain connects TRBV7-2 to TRBJ1-5; 8 positions match TRBD1. Losses at the gene ends were 0 bases for V and 7 bases for J; bases not matched to a gene: 5. CDR1 SGHTA and CDR2 FQGNSA come from the germline V gene. The CDR3 contains 15 residues. The CDR3 DNA sequence: TGTGCCAGCAGCTTAGCGAGACAGGGGACCCAGCCCCAGCATTTT. This sequence encodes CASSLARQGTQPQHF. The variable domain in full, completed from reference TRBV7-2 and TRBJ1-5, reads GAGVSQSPSNKVTEKGKDVELRCDPISGHTALYWYRQSLGQGLEFLIYFQGNSAPDKSGLPSDRFSAERTGGSVSTLTIQRTQQEDSAVYLCASSLARQGTQPQHFGDGTRLSIL.

This clone was seen once. The genes are TRBV7-9 and TRBJ2-5; D is perhaps TRBD2 (6 bases). The V and J ends lost 1 base and 0 bases respectively, with 12 bases between them. The CDR3 length is 16 residues. CDR1 is SEHNR, CDR2 FQNEAQ, per germline (reference sequence). The CDR3 spells CASSLVALAYQETQYF. The CDR3 bases are TGTGCCAGCAGCTTAGTGGCCCTAGCGTACCAAGAGACCCAGTACTTC.

About this clone: Other nucleotide sequences in the sample specify the same CDR3. This sequence joins TRBV19 and TRBJ1-1; D not certain. This CDR3 is 14 amino acids long. Germline lookup yields CDR1 LNHDA and CDR2 SQIVND (reference sequence). V shed 1 base and J shed 0 bases, with 6 bases lying between them. This chain's CDR3 is CASSIGALNTEAFF. The CDR3 DNA follows: TGTGCCAGTAGTATAGGGGCACTGAACACTGAAGCTTTCTTT.

This chain uses TRBV11-3 with TRBJ2-2; no reliable D call. Deletions cut 5 bases from V and 6 bases from J, with 10 bases between. The CDR3 is 13 amino acids. Looked up from germline, CDR1 is SGHNT and CDR2 is YENEEA. CDR3 in amino acids: CASSPGLPGELFF. The CDR3 DNA reads as TGTGCCAGCAGCCCAGGTTTGCCCGGGGAGCTGTTTTTT.

CDR3 bases: TGTGCCTGGAAGGGCGGACAGGGGAAGGGAAAACTGTTTTTT. Residues: CAWKGGQGKGKLFF. The chain recombines TRBV30 with TRBJ1-4, with 9 positions matching TRBD1. The CDR3 length is 14 residues. Losses at the gene ends were 4 bases for V and 10 bases for J; bases not matched to a gene: 10. Germline loops: CDR1 GTSNPN, CDR2 SVGIG (reference sequence).